The 9 T cell receptor beta chains in this list originate from one sample, sequenced in a study of post-analysis software for immune sequencing data. Their antigen targets remain unknown. The study's findings and limits: Patients carried roughly 5 TRBV segments more frequently than controls did, and TRBV5-6, TRBV5-1 and TRBV20-1 were among them.

The library was made from cDNA and included unique molecular identifiers. TCRdb reprocessed the PCR reads via MiXCR and lists one record per CDR3 protein. The sample consists of around 180,000 distinct CDR3 sequences, 30% of them appearing once. The sequencing sample was made of blood. These TCRs come from a girl aged 10-17 years with multiple sclerosis.

This clonotype was counted a few times. The chain combines TRBV6-1 with TRBJ1-2; no reliable D call. Germline V gene lookup returns CDR1 MNHNS and CDR2 SASEGT. The V and J ends lost 6 bases and 0 bases respectively, with 8 bases between them. CDR3 length: 13 amino acids. The CDR3 bases are TGTGCCAGCAGGGAACAGCCTAACTATGGCTACACCTTC. Protein sequence: CASREQPNYGYTF.

The table lists this clonotype with many counts. The chain carries TRBV12-3 or TRBV12-4 and TRBJ2-1; no clear D gene. This CDR3 has 11 amino acids. V dropped 6 bases and J dropped 8 bases, with 8 bases sitting between them. The DNA of the CDR3 is TGTGCCAGCAGGTACCTAGATGAGCAGTTCTTC. Its translation: CASRYLDEQFF.

This clonotype was seen at least ten times. The gene calls are TRBV7-2 and TRBJ2-7; D is unresolved. Per the germline V gene, CDR1 is SGHTA and CDR2 is FQGNSA. V lost 2 bases to trimming and J lost 5 bases, with 10 bases between them. The CDR3 is 13 residues long. CDR3 amino acids: CASSLTRLNEQYF. CDR3 bases: TGTGCCAGCAGCTTAACTCGATTGAACGAGCAGTACTTC.

The chain is built from TRBV5-1 and TRBJ2-5; no reliable D call. Trimming removed 0 bases from V and 2 bases from J, with 14 bases in between. This CDR3 is built from 16 residues. CDR1 and CDR2 from the germline V gene are SGHRS and YFSETQ. The DNA of the CDR3 is TGCGCCAGCAGCTTGGGGGCGTCAGCGCAACAAGAGACCCAGTACTTC. Translated, it gives CASSLGASAQQETQYF. The whole variable domain, remainder taken from reference TRBV5-1 and TRBJ2-5, is KAGVTQTPRYLIKTRGQQVTLSCSPISGHRSVSWYQQTPGQGLQFLFEYFSETQRNKGNFPGRFSGRQFSNSRSEMNVSTLELGDSALYLCASSLGASAQQETQYFGPGTRLLVL.

A few counts support this clonotype. One base away lies a much larger clone, so this may be a sequencing read error. This rearrangement joins TRBV28 to TRBJ2-7, with a tentative D call TRBD2 (5 bases). Germline CDR1 MDHEN, CDR2 SYDVKM. This CDR3 is built from 15 residues. CDR3 coding DNA: TGTGCCAGCAGCACACCCTGGAGGCGCTCCTACGGGCAGTACTTC. Amino acids: CASSTPWRRSYGQYF.

A remark on this clonotype: This sequence may be a read error, since a much larger clone differs from it by one base. This chain uses TRBV4-1 with TRBJ2-1; D is tentatively TRBD1 or TRBD2 (7 bases each). The germline V gene has CDR1 MGHRA and CDR2 YSYEKL. There are 15 residues in the CDR3. The V end was cut by 7 bases, the J end by 0 bases, with 13 bases between. CDR3 amino acids: CASNQGGSSYNEQFF. CDR3 bases: TGCGCCAGCAACCAGGGGGGGAGCTCCTACAATGAGCAGTTCTTC.

The V call is TRBV15, the J call TRBJ1-4; a possible D gene is TRBD1 (5 bases). Germline loops: CDR1 LNHNV, CDR2 YYDKDF (reference sequence). The length of the CDR3 is 14 residues. With 0 bases removed from V and 8 bases from J, the gap between germline ends came to 10 bases. The CDR3 loop reads CATSRDKGEEKLFF. DNA for the CDR3: TGTGCCACCAGCAGAGATAAAGGGGAGGAAAAACTGTTTTTT.

This clonotype was seen a handful of times. The chain couples TRBV20-1 to TRBJ2-1, with D unclear. The CDR3 is made up of 15 amino acids. CDR1 and CDR2 (germline): DFQATT, SNEGSKA (reference sequence). Trimming removed 0 bases from V and 3 bases from J, with 12 bases in between. CDR3 region: CSARDQVKIYNEQFF. CDR3 sequence (DNA): TGCAGTGCTAGAGATCAAGTGAAGATCTACAATGAGCAGTTCTTC.

The rearrangement uses TRBV6-1 and TRBJ2-7; 9 bases are shared with TRBD2. V was pared by 3 bases and J by 4 bases, with 13 bases of the junction left unmatched. Germline V CDR1 and CDR2: MNHNS, SASEGT. This CDR3 spans 17 amino acids. This chain's CDR3 is CASSDPRLAGRSYEQYF. The CDR3, as DNA: TGTGCCAGCAGTGACCCCCGGCTAGCGGGAAGGTCGTACGAGCAGTACTTC.